The clone carrying this TCR beta chain occurred a few times. Its antigen is not known. In germline, CDR1 is SGHRS, CDR2 YFSETQ. V shed 1 base and J shed 4 bases, with 11 bases lying between them. The CDR3 is 14 amino acids. This specimen comes from a study of blood T cells in healthy people across ages. The study, taken as a whole, reports: Samples with more naive T cells showed higher observed beta diversity.

Then a second PCR, running about 7 to 11 cycles, was carried out with a sample-barcoded 5' primer and a J-beta primer mix. Using its own MiXCR run on the 5' RACE reads, TCRdb lists one record per CDR3 protein. This table holds fewer than 950,000 distinct CDR3 sequences, approximately 35% found once. The chain uses TRBV5-1 and TRBJ1-2; no clear D. The sequenced sample consisted of blood. The TCR was taken from a man aged 18-30 years in good health. CDR3: CASSLTEPIYGYTF. For the CDR3, the DNA is TGCGCCAGCAGCTTGACAGAGCCGATCTATGGCTACACCTTC.